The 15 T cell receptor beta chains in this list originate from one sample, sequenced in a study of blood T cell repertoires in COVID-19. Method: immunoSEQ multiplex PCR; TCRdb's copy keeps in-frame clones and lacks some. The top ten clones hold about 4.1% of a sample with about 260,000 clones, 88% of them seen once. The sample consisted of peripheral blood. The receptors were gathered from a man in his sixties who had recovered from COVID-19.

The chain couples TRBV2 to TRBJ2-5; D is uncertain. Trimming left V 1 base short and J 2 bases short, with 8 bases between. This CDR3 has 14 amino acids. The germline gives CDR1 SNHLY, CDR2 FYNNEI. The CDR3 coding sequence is TGTGCCAGCAGTGAAGTCGTCAGACAAGAGACCCAGTACTTC. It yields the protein CASSEVVRQETQYF.

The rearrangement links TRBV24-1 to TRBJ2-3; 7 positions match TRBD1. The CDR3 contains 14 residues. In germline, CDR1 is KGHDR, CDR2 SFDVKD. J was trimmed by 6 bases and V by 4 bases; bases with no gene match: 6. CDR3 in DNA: TGTGCCACCAGTGAACTGACAGGGAGTGATACGCAGTATTTT. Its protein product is CATSELTGSDTQYF.

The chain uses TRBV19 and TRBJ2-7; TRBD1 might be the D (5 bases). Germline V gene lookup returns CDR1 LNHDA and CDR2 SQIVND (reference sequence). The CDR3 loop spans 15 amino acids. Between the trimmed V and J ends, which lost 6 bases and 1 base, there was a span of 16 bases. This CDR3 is CASRNLREPSYEQYF. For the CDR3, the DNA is TGTGCCAGTAGAAACCTCAGGGAACCATCCTACGAGCAGTACTTC. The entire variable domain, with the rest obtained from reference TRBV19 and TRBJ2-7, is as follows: DGGITQSPKYLFRKEGQNVTLSCEQNLNHDAMYWYRQDPGQGLRLIYYSQIVNDFQKGDIAEGYSVSREKKESFPLTVTSAQKNPTAFYLCASRNLREPSYEQYFGPGTRLTVT.

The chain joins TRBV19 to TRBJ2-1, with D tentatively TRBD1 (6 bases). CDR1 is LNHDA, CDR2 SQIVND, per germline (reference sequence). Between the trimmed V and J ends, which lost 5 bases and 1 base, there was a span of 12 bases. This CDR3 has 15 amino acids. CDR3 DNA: TGTGCCAGTAGTTTCGTAAGGGGGTCCTACAATGAGCAGTTCTTC. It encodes CASSFVRGSYNEQFF.

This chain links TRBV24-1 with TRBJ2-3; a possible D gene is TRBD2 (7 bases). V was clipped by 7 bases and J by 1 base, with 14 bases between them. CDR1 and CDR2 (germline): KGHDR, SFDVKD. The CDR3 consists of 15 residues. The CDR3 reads CATSAGATRTDTQYF. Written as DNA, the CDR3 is TGTGCCACCAGCGCGGGGGCGACCCGCACAGATACGCAGTATTTT.

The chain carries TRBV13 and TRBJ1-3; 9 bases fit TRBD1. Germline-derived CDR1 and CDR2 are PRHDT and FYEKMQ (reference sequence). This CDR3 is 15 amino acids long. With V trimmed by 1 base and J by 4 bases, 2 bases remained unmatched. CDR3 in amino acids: CASSLDRGPGNTIYF. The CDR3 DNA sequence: TGTGCCAGCAGCTTAGACAGGGGGCCCGGAAACACCATATATTTT.

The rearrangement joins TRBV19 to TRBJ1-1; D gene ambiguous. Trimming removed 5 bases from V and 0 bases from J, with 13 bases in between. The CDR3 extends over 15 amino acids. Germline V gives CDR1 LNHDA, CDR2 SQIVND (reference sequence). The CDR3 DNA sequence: TGTGCCAGTAGTTCCCGAAGCAGGATGAACACTGAAGCTTTCTTT. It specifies CASSSRSRMNTEAFF.

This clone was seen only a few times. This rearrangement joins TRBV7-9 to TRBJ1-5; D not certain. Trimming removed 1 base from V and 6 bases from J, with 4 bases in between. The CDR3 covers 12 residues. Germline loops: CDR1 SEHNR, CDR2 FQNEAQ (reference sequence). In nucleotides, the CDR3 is TGTGCCAGCAGCTTAGGAGGTCAGCCCCAGCATTTT. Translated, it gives CASSLGGQPQHF. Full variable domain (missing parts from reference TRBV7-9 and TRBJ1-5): DTGVSQNPRHKITKRGQNVTFRCDPISEHNRLYWYRQTLGQGPEFLTYFQNEAQLEKSRLLSDRFSAERPKGSFSTLEIQRTEQGDSAMYLCASSLGGQPQHFGDGTRLSIL.

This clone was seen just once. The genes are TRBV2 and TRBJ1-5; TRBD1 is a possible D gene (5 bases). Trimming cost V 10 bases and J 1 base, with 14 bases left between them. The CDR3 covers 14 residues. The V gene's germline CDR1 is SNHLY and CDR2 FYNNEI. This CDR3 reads CATSLSGSNQPQHF. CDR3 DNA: TGTGCCACCTCCCTCTCAGGGAGCAATCAGCCCCAGCATTTT. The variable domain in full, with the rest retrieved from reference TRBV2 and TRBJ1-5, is EPEVTQTPSHQVTQMGQEVILRCVPISNHLYFYWYRQILGQKVEFLVSFYNNEISEKSEIFDDQFSVERPDGSNFTLKIRSTKLEDSAMYFCATSLSGSNQPQHFGDGTRLSIL.

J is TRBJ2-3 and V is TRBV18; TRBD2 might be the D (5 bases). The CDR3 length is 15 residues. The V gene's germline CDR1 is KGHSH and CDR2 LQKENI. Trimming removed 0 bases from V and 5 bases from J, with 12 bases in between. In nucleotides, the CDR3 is TGTGCCAGCTCACCACCGTCGGGTGGAGGAGATACGCAGTATTTT. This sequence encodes CASSPPSGGGDTQYF.

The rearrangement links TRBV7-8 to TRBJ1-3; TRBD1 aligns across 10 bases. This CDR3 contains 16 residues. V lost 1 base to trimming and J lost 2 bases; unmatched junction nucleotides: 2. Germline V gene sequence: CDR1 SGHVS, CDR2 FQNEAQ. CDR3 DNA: TGTGCCAGCAGCTTAGGACAGGGGGCGACTGGAAACACCATATATTTT. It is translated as CASSLGQGATGNTIYF.

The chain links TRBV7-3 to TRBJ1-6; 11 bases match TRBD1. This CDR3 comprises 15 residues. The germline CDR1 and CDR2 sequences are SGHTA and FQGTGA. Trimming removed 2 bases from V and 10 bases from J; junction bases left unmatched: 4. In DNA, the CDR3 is TGTGCCAGCAGCTTATCCGGGACAGGGGGGTCACCCCTCCACTTT. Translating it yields CASSLSGTGGSPLHF.

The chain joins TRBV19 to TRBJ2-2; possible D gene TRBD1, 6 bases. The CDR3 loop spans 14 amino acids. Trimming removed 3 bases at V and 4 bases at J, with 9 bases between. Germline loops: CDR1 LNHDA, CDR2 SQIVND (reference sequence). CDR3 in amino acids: CASSIQGRTGELFF. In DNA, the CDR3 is TGTGCCAGTAGTATCCAGGGGCGCACCGGGGAGCTGTTTTTT.

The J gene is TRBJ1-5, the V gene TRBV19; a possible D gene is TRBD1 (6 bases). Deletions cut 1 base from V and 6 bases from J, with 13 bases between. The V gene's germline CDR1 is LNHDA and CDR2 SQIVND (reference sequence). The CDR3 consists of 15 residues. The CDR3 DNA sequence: TGTGCCAGTAGTATAGCGGACAGAAGGGTTCAGCCCCAGCATTTT. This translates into CASSIADRRVQPQHF.

The CDR3 nucleotides read TGTGCCAGCAGTTATAGTCCCGGGGGGCGTTCCTACGAGCAGTACTTC. This encodes CASSYSPGGRSYEQYF. The chain is built from TRBV6-5 and TRBJ2-7; TRBD2 might be the D (7 bases). Trimming removed 3 bases from V and 1 base from J, with 16 bases in between. CDR3 length equals 16 residues. Germline loops: CDR1 MNHEY, CDR2 SVGAGI.